These 30 T cell receptor beta chains were all obtained from the same sample, sequenced in a study of T cell changes during pregnancy in multiple sclerosis. Sequencing was performed with immunoSEQ multiplex PCR; in TCRdb, only in-frame clones are kept and a portion is missing. This table holds roughly 56,000 clones, around 90% found once. Sequenced material: peripheral blood, taken in the first trimester of pregnancy. The receptors originated from a female donor with multiple sclerosis, enrolled in a pregnancy study.

The chain has TRBV10-3 and TRBJ1-5; D possibly corresponds to TRBD1 (5 bases). CDR3 size: 14 residues. The V end was cut by 3 bases, the J end by 4 bases, with 10 bases between. Germline CDR1 is ENHRY and CDR2 is SYGVKD. The CDR3 here is CAISDNGGNQPQHF. CDR3 DNA: TGTGCCATCAGTGATAACGGGGGTAATCAGCCCCAGCATTTT.

This sequence joins TRBV27 and TRBJ2-3; 9 bases agree with TRBD1. This CDR3 is built from 17 residues. J gave up 3 bases and V 3 bases, and 10 bases lay outside the gene matches. Germline assignment: CDR1 MNHEY and CDR2 SMNVEV (reference sequence). CDR3 sequence reads: CASSFQPPGQGTDTQYF. The CDR3 DNA follows: TGTGCCAGCAGTTTTCAACCCCCGGGACAGGGAACAGATACGCAGTATTTT.

The genes are TRBV6-1 and TRBJ2-7; 7 nucleotides match TRBD2. Trimming removed 1 base from V and 0 bases from J; junction bases left unmatched: 6. This CDR3 has 16 residues. CDR1 is MNHNS and CDR2 is SASEGT in the germline V gene. CDR3 protein: CASSEGPGGASYEQYF. CDR3 nucleotide sequence: TGTGCCAGCAGTGAAGGCCCGGGAGGCGCCTCCTACGAGCAGTACTTC.

This chain connects TRBV2 to TRBJ2-5; possible D gene TRBD1, 6 bases. Trimming cost V 7 bases and J 5 bases, with 20 bases left between them. The germline CDR1 and CDR2 sequences are SNHLY and FYNNEI. The CDR3 has 15 amino acids. CDR3 protein: CASNSNQGMEETQYF. The CDR3 DNA reads TGTGCCAGCAACTCCAACCAGGGGATGGAGGAGACCCAGTACTTC.

The chain joins TRBV27 to TRBJ1-2, with D possibly TRBD1 on 5 matching bases. Looked up from germline, CDR1 is MNHEY and CDR2 is SMNVEV (reference sequence). This CDR3 has 13 amino acids. The germline V and J ends were trimmed by 3 bases and 7 bases, with 12 bases remaining between them. The CDR3 protein is CASSLQGFGGYTF. The DNA of the CDR3 is TGTGCCAGCAGTTTGCAGGGATTTGGTGGCTACACCTTC.

The chain uses TRBV6-1 and TRBJ1-5; tentatively, D is TRBD1 (5 bases). Germline CDR1 reads MNHNS; CDR2 reads SASEGT. V lost 2 bases and J 2 bases, leaving 16 bases between the germline ends. CDR3 length equals 17 residues. CDR3 nucleotide sequence: TGTGCCAGCAGTGAACATTCGAGCAGGGTAGGCAATCAGCCCCAGCATTTT. It codes for CASSEHSSRVGNQPQHF.

The V call is TRBV5-4, the J call TRBJ2-7; weak D call: TRBD1 (5 bases). V shed 3 bases and J shed 7 bases, with 20 bases lying between them. The germline V gene has CDR1 SGHNT and CDR2 YYREEE (reference sequence). The CDR3 contains 15 residues. The CDR3 bases are TGTGCCAGCAGCTCCCTGGACCCAGGGTTGGGAGAGCAGTACTTC. The encoded protein is CASSSLDPGLGEQYF.

The J gene is TRBJ2-3, the V gene TRBV10-2; D possibly corresponds to TRBD2 (6 bases). The V end was cut by 4 bases, the J end by 2 bases, with 19 bases between. The CDR3 length is 17 residues. The V gene's germline CDR1 is WSHSY and CDR2 SAAADI. The DNA for the CDR3 is TGCGCCAGCAGTGGGTTCCGGGACTTTCCACACACAGATACGCAGTATTTT. Amino acids: CASSGFRDFPHTDTQYF.

This clone was observed once. This chain connects TRBV28 to TRBJ1-2, with D tentatively TRBD1 (5 bases). The CDR3 covers 15 residues. Germline V CDR1 and CDR2: MDHEN, SYDVKM. V shed 3 bases and J shed 3 bases, with 14 bases lying between them. This CDR3 is CASSLGGVRDYGYTF. The DNA for the CDR3 is TGTGCCAGCAGTTTGGGAGGGGTAAGGGACTATGGCTACACCTTC.

This clone occurred once. The chain employs TRBV5-1 and TRBJ2-5; possibly TRBD2 for D (5 bases). V was clipped by 0 bases and J by 1 base, with 13 bases between them. The CDR3 is 16 residues long. CDR1 and CDR2 from the germline V gene are SGHRS and YFSETQ. In DNA, the CDR3 is TGCGCCAGCAGCTTGGCCCTAGGACTCCTCCAAGAGACCCAGTACTTC. This sequence encodes CASSLALGLLQETQYF.

This clone was found once. The rearrangement uses TRBV7-7 and TRBJ2-1; D is ambiguous. This CDR3 contains 15 residues. Germline CDR1 is SSHAT and CDR2 is FNYEAQ (reference sequence). V gave up 4 bases and J gave up 9 bases, with 19 bases separating them. CDR3 DNA: TGTGCCAGCAGCTCGACTCACCCCTGGTGCTGTGAGCAGTTCTTC. Translation: CASSSTHPWCCEQFF.

This chain joins TRBV6-1 and TRBJ1-5; no firm D call. V lost 8 bases, J lost 2 bases, and 10 bases lay in between. The CDR3 totals 13 residues. Germline V gene lookup returns CDR1 MNHNS and CDR2 SASEGT. The CDR3 region has the DNA TGTGCCAGCTCGGGTGTTGGCAATCAGCCCCAGCATTTT. It yields the protein CASSGVGNQPQHF.

The chain combines TRBV10-3 with TRBJ1-1; 7 bases align to TRBD1. The CDR3 runs 14 residues. V lost 3 bases to trimming and J lost 1 base; unmatched junction nucleotides: 2. The germline CDR1 and CDR2 sequences are ENHRY and SYGVKD. CDR3 residues: CAISEWDRNTEAFF. The CDR3 DNA reads as TGTGCCATCAGTGAATGGGACAGGAACACTGAAGCTTTCTTT.

The chain has TRBV7-6 and TRBJ2-2, with 10 nucleotides matching TRBD1. Germline CDR1 is SGHVS and CDR2 is FNYEAQ. V shed 5 bases and J 4 bases; nucleotides not matched to a gene: 7. CDR3 length: 16 amino acids. Here the CDR3 DNA reads TGTGCCAGCAGCCGGACAGGGGGGGACCCCACCGGGGAGCTGTTTTTT. It specifies CASSRTGGDPTGELFF. The complete variable domain, with remaining parts taken from reference TRBV7-6 and TRBJ2-2, reads GAGVSQSPRYKVTKRGQDVALRCDPISGHVSLYWYRQALGQGPEFLTYFNYEAQQDKSGLPNDRFSAERPEGSISTLTIQRTEQRDSAMYRCASSRTGGDPTGELFFGEGSRLTVL.

The rearrangement uses TRBV7-9 and TRBJ2-1; 10 bases are a match to TRBD2. Germline values: CDR1 SEHNR, CDR2 FQNEAQ (reference sequence). CDR3 length: 17 amino acids. With 5 bases clipped from V and 6 bases from J, the junction kept 13 bases outside the gene matches. The CDR3 DNA sequence: TGTGCCAGCAGCACTCGAGCGGGAGGGCCGAGAGGCAATGAGCAGTTCTTC. Amino acids: CASSTRAGGPRGNEQFF.

By proportion, this clone is medium-sized (0.01 to 0.1%). V and J are TRBV5-1 and TRBJ1-4; 7 bases agree with TRBD1. This CDR3 is 15 amino acids long. The germline V gene has CDR1 SGHRS and CDR2 YFSETQ. V was clipped by 4 bases and J by 1 base; unmatched bases: 4. Here the CDR3 DNA reads TGCGCCAGCAGCCTCTCAGGGGGAACTAATGAAAAACTGTTTTTT. The encoded protein is CASSLSGGTNEKLFF.

The chain recombines TRBV5-1 with TRBJ2-3; 8 nucleotides align to TRBD1. The CDR3 loop spans 17 amino acids. The J segment lost 1 base and the V segment lost 0 bases, leaving 7 bases of the junction unmatched. Germline values: CDR1 SGHRS, CDR2 YFSETQ. CDR3 nucleotides: TGCGCCAGCAGCTTGGGACCGACAGGGGCTGGCACAGATACGCAGTATTTT. The encoded protein is CASSLGPTGAGTDTQYF.

The CDR3 sequence is CASSPGQWRLEQYF. CDR3 bases: TGCGCCAGCAGCCCAGGACAGTGGAGGCTCGAGCAGTACTTC. The chain uses TRBV5-1 and TRBJ2-7; the D gene is possibly TRBD1 (6 bases). Trimming cost V 4 bases and J 6 bases, with 17 bases left between them. Per the germline V gene, CDR1 is SGHRS and CDR2 is YFSETQ. The CDR3 runs 14 residues. Looking up the rest from reference TRBV5-1 and TRBJ2-7 gives the full variable domain: KAGVTQTPRYLIKTRGQQVTLSCSPISGHRSVSWYQQTPGQGLQFLFEYFSETQRNKGNFPGRFSGRQFSNSRSEMNVSTLELGDSALYLCASSPGQWRLEQYFGPGTRLTVT.

The V call is TRBV6-1, the J call TRBJ2-3, with 10 bases aligning to TRBD2. This CDR3 has 14 residues. The trim removed 2 bases at V and 4 bases at J, leaving 0 bases unmatched. The V gene's germline CDR1 is MNHNS and CDR2 SASEGT. This CDR3 is CASSELAGADTQYF. The CDR3 DNA reads as TGTGCCAGCAGTGAACTAGCGGGAGCAGATACGCAGTATTTT.

The genes are TRBV27 and TRBJ2-7; 7 bases agree with TRBD1. V lost 9 bases, J lost 2 bases, and 7 bases stayed unmatched. CDR1 is MNHEY, CDR2 SMNVEV, per germline (reference sequence). The CDR3 length is 13 residues. The CDR3, as DNA: TGTGCCAGGAGACAGGGACCGCCCTACGAGCAGTACTTC. It yields the protein CARRQGPPYEQYF.

V usage is TRBV30 and J usage is TRBJ2-7, with 12 bases aligning to TRBD2. The CDR3 runs to 16 residues. Germline V CDR1 and CDR2: GTSNPN, SVGIG (reference sequence). Trimming removed 3 bases from V and 11 bases from J; junction bases left unmatched: 17. For the CDR3, the DNA is TGTGCCTGGAGCGAGACTAGCGGGAGTTTTTTCCCAACGGAGTACTTC. The encoded protein is CAWSETSGSFFPTEYF.

V is TRBV4-2 and J is TRBJ2-7, with TRBD2 identical over 8 bases. The V gene's germline CDR1 is LGHNA and CDR2 YNFKEQ. V lost 0 bases, J lost 4 bases, and 11 bases stayed unmatched. The CDR3 runs to 17 residues. CDR3 region: CASSQEFSGSTHYEQYF. The CDR3 nucleotides are TGTGCCAGCAGCCAAGAATTCAGCGGGAGTACACATTACGAGCAGTACTTC.

The genes are TRBV5-4 and TRBJ2-3; tentatively, D is TRBD1 (5 bases). The CDR3 runs 14 residues. Per the germline V gene, CDR1 is SGHNT and CDR2 is YYREEE (reference sequence). The V gene lost 5 bases and the J gene lost 2 bases, with 12 bases spanning the gap. This CDR3 is CASRSDTDTDTQYF. CDR3 coding DNA: TGTGCCAGCAGGTCGGACACGGACACAGATACGCAGTATTTT.

This chain connects TRBV19 to TRBJ2-5; the D gene is possibly TRBD1 (6 bases). Trimming took 5 bases from V and 0 from J, leaving 13 bases between them. The CDR3 covers 15 residues. Germline CDR1 and CDR2: LNHDA and SQIVND (reference sequence). The CDR3 spells CASSLGAVYQETQYF. The CDR3 region has the DNA TGTGCCAGTAGTCTGGGGGCTGTGTACCAAGAGACCCAGTACTTC.

The CDR3 reads CASSLRGEGLSGNEQFF. CDR3 DNA: TGCGCCAGCAGCTTGAGAGGCGAGGGCCTATCGGGCAATGAGCAGTTCTTC. The rearrangement uses TRBV5-1 and TRBJ2-1; the D gene is possibly TRBD2 (5 bases). Germline values: CDR1 SGHRS, CDR2 YFSETQ. V lost 1 base, J lost 6 bases, and 20 bases lay in between. The CDR3 runs 17 residues.

The chain recombines TRBV6-1 with TRBJ2-5; 12 bases match TRBD2. J gave up 6 bases and V 6 bases, and 8 bases lay outside the gene matches. Germline assignment: CDR1 MNHNS and CDR2 SASEGT. This CDR3 is 15 amino acids long. CDR3 protein: CASSPLAGGPQTQYF. The CDR3 nucleotides read TGTGCCAGCAGCCCTCTAGCGGGAGGGCCCCAGACCCAGTACTTC.

This chain uses TRBV5-1 with TRBJ1-2, with 10 nucleotides matching TRBD1. V trimming: 4 bases; J trimming: 4 bases; junction bases outside the gene matches: 4. CDR1 and CDR2 from the germline V gene are SGHRS and YFSETQ. The CDR3 is 14 amino acids. The CDR3 region is CASSRDRGVYGYTF. The CDR3 DNA reads as TGCGCCAGCAGCCGGGACAGGGGTGTCTATGGCTACACCTTC.

This clone was detected once. The chain recombines TRBV19 with TRBJ1-5; D is possibly TRBD1 (5 bases). This CDR3 is 15 amino acids long. Trimming took off 0 bases at V and 4 bases at J, with 10 bases between the two ends. Germline CDR1 reads LNHDA; CDR2 reads SQIVND (reference sequence). The CDR3 DNA follows: TGTGCCAGTAGTATAGATAGGGGCGGTAATCAGCCCCAGCATTTT. This gives the protein CASSIDRGGNQPQHF.

This chain joins TRBV30 and TRBJ2-7, with 9 bases matching TRBD2. With 7 bases clipped from V and 2 bases from J, the junction kept 6 bases outside the gene matches. Germline V gene sequence: CDR1 GTSNPN, CDR2 SVGIG (reference sequence). The CDR3 sequence is 13 residues long. CDR3 sequence: CALQREATYEQYF. In nucleotides, the CDR3 is TGTGCCTTGCAGCGGGAGGCCACCTACGAGCAGTACTTC.

The chain is built from TRBV16 and TRBJ1-2; tentative D call: TRBD1 (5 bases). Germline assignment: CDR1 KGHSY and CDR2 FQNENV. The CDR3 is 15 amino acids. The V and J ends lost 4 bases and 3 bases respectively, with 15 bases between them. DNA of the CDR3: TGTGCCAGCAGCCCCTCGGAAAGGGGCTACTATGGCTACACCTTC. Translating it yields CASSPSERGYYGYTF.